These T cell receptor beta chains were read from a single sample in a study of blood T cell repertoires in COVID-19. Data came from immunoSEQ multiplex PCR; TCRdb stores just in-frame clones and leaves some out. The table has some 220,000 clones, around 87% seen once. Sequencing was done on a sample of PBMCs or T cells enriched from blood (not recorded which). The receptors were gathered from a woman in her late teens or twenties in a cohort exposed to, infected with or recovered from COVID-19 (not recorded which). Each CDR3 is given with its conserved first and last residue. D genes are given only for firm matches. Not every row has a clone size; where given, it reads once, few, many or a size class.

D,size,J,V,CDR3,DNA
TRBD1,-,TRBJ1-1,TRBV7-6,CASSLSGTGASAFF,TGTGCCAGCAGCTTATCTGGGACAGGGGCTTCAGCTTTCTTT
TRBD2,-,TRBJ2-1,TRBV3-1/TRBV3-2,CASSQFTSGTTNEQFF,TGTGCCAGCAGCCAATTTACTAGCGGAACTACAAATGAGCAGTTCTTC
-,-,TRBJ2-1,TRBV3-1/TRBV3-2,CASSQAQFDEQFF,TGTGCCAGCAGCCAAGCCCAATTTGATGAGCAGTTCTTC
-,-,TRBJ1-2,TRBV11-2,CASSSQLRDGYTF,TGTGCCAGCAGCTCGCAGCTCAGGGATGGCTACACCTTC
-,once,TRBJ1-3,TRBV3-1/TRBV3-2,CASSQTLTNGNTIYF,TGTGCCAGCAGCCAGACACTCACGAATGGAAACACCATATATTTT
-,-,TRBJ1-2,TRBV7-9,CASSSTGGDGYGYTF,TGTGCCAGCAGCTCCACGGGGGGAGACGGCTATGGCTACACCTTC
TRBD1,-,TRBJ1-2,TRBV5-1,CASSYTGTEYNYGYTF,TGCGCCAGCAGCTACACCGGGACAGAGTATAACTATGGCTACACCTTC
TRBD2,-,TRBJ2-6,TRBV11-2,CASSLGLAGTNVLTF,TGTGCCAGCAGCTTGGGACTAGCGGGGACCAACGTCCTGACTTTC
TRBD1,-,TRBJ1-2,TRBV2,CASSVMSGGPANYGYTF,TGTGCCAGCAGTGTAATGTCAGGGGGCCCCGCTAACTATGGCTACACCTTC
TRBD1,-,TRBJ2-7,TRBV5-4,CASSLGGVGTGIHEQYF,TGTGCCAGCAGCTTGGGAGGGGTCGGGACAGGGATCCACGAGCAGTACTTC
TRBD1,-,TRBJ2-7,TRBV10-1,CASTAKWVNLGQRYEQYF,TGCGCCAGCACCGCGAAATGGGTAAACTTGGGACAGCGCTACGAGCAGTACTTC
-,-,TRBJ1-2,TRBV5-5,CASSFDTNYGYTF,TGTGCCAGCAGCTTCGACACGAACTATGGCTACACCTTC
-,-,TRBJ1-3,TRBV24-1,CATSDRTGTSGNTIYF,TGTGCCACCAGTGATCGCACAGGGACCTCTGGAAACACCATATATTTT